This TCR beta chain was sequenced during a study of TIL therapy for anti-PD-1-resistant metastatic lung cancer. The time point is: pre-treatment sample, taken before nivolumab and TIL therapy. The tumor samples were excised metastases, mostly pleural nodules or supraclavicular lymph nodes. Per the germline V gene, CDR1 is SGHRS and CDR2 is YFSETQ. This CDR3 region has 16 residues. J was trimmed by 4 bases and V by 4 bases; bases with no gene match: 10. This clone was counted only a few times. The libraries were made with immunoSEQ v3. Libraries were prepared by immunoSEQ multiplex PCR; TCRdb keeps only in-frame clonotypes and omits some of them. The table lists approximately 97,000 clones, around three fifths of them singletons, with approximately 11% in the top ten.

The clonotype was recovered from a person aged 25 to 85 with non-small cell lung cancer. The source was tumor tissue, collected at baseline. The chain has TRBV5-1 and TRBJ1-1, with 10 nucleotides matching TRBD1. The CDR3 DNA reads TGCGCCAGCAGCCCGGCGCTCGGGACAGGGGTCACTGAAGCTTTCTTT. It yields the protein CASSPALGTGVTEAFF.